This T cell receptor (beta chain) was captured in a study of tumor-infiltrating lymphocytes in oesophageal squamous cell carcinoma. A single record per CDR3 protein comes from TCRdb applying MiXCR to the PCR reads. Among about 21,000 distinct CDR3 sequences, 35% to 50% were seen once, and the ten largest hold just under 20%. Germline values: CDR1 SGHVS, CDR2 FNYEAQ. This CDR3 is 13 amino acids long. The germline V and J ends were trimmed by 0 bases and 13 bases, with 13 bases remaining between them. This clonotype occurred a few times. The specimen was esophageal tumor tissue. The clonotype was recovered from a male donor with esophageal squamous cell carcinoma. The chain couples TRBV7-6 to TRBJ2-1; tentative D call: TRBD2 (5 bases). CDR3 region: CASSLAIGRRQFF. The DNA for the CDR3 is TGTGCCAGCAGCTTAGCTATAGGGAGACGACAGTTCTTC. The complete variable domain, with remaining parts taken from reference TRBV7-6 and TRBJ2-1, reads GAGVSQSPRYKVTKRGQDVALRCDPISGHVSLYWYRQALGQGPEFLTYFNYEAQQDKSGLPNDRFSAERPEGSISTLTIQRTEQRDSAMYRCASSLAIGRRQFFGPGTRLTVL.